This T cell receptor (beta chain) was captured in a study of T cell responses to AZD1222 COVID-19 vaccine. This CDR3 has 13 residues. Germline-derived CDR1 and CDR2 are LNHDA and SQIVND (reference sequence). V lost 10 bases to trimming and J lost 0 bases, with 12 bases between them. On this clone itself: The antigen is unknown.

Here immunoSEQ multiplex PCR was the method, and the copy in TCRdb shows in-frame clones only, minus some. This table holds some 86,000 clones, around nine tenths found once. Findings and caveats of the study: Targets within unmutated variant regions were reportedly found for nearly half of spike-specific TCRs.

The sample was peripheral blood, taken 28 days after the second AZD1222 dose. This rearrangement joins TRBV19 to TRBJ1-1; D gene ambiguous. The sequence was collected from an adult who received the AZD1222 COVID-19 vaccine. The CDR3 loop is CATSSFMNTEAFF. In DNA, the CDR3 is TGTGCCACCTCGTCCTTTATGAACACTGAAGCTTTCTTT.